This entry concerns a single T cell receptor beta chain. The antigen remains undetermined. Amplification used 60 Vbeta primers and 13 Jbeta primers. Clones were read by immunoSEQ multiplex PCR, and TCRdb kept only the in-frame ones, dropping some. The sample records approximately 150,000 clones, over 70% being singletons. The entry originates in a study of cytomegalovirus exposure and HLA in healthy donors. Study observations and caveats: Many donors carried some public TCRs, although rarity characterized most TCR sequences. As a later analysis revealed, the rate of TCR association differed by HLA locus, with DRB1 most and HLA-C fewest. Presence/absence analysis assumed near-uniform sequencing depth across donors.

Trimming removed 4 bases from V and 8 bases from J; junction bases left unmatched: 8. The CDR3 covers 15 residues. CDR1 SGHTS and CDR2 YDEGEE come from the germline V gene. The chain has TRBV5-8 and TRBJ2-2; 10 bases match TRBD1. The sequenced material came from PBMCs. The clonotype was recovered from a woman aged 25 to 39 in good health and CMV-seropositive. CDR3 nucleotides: TGTGCCAGCAGCGTTTGGACAGGGGGTTTAGGGGAGCTGTTTTTT. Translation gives CASSVWTGGLGELFF.